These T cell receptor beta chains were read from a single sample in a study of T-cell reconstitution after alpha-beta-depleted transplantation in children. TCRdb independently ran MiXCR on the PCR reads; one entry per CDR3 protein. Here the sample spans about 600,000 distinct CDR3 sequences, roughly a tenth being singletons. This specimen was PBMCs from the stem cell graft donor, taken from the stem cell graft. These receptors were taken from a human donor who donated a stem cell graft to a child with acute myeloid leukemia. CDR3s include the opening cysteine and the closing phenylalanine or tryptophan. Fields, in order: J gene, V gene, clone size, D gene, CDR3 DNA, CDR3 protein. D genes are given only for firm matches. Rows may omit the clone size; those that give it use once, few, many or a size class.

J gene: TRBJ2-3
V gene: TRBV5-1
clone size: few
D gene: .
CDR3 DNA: TGCGCCAGCAGCTTTAGTTCAGATACGCAGTATTTT
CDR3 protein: CASSFSSDTQYF

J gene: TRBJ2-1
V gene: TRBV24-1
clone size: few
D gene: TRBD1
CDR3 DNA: TGTGCCACCAGTGATAGACAGGGGGCTAAAGGGAATGAGCAGTTCTTC
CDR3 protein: CATSDRQGAKGNEQFF

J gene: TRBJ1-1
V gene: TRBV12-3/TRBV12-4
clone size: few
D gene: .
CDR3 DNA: TGTGCCAGCAGTTTACGGGGGGCGGGTGAAGCTTTCTTT
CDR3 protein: CASSLRGAGEAFF

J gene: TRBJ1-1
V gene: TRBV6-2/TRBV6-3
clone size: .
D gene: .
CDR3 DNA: TGTGCCAGCAGTTATTACGGGAACACTGAAGCTTTCTTT
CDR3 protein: CASSYYGNTEAFF

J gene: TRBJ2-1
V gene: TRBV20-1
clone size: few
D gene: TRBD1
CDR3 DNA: TGCAGTGTGGAGGGACAGGGGGGGAGCAGGCGGGTCTTC
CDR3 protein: CSVEGQGGSRRVF

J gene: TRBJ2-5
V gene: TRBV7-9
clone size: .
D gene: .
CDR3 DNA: TGTGCCAGCAGCTCAGCGGAGAAGGTAGCTCAAGAGACCCAGTACTTC
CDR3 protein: CASSSAEKVAQETQYF

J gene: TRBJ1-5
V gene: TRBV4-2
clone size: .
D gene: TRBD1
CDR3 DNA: TGTGCCAGCAGCCAAGGAGACAGGGAAGCTCAGCCCCAGCATTTT
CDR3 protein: CASSQGDREAQPQHF

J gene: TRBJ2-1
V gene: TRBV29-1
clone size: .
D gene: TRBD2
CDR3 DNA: TGCAGCGAAAAGGGACTAGCGGGAGGGCCCTACAATGAGCAGTTCTTC
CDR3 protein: CSEKGLAGGPYNEQFF

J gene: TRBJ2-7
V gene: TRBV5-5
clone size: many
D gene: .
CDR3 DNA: TGTGCCAGCAGCTACCCCGGACACGATCTCCGCTACGAGCAGTACTTC
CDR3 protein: CASSYPGHDLRYEQYF

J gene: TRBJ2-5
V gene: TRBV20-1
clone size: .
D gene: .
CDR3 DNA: TGCAGTGCTAGAGATGGGGCTAGCGTAGGGGAGACCCAGTACTTC
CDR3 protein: CSARDGASVGETQYF

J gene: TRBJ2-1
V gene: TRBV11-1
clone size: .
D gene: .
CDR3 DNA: TGTGCCAGCATATCGTCGACAGCCGAGCAGTTCTTC
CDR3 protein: CASISSTAEQFF

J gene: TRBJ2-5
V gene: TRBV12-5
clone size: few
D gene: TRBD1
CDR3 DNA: TGTGCTAGTGGTACCCGGTTAGGGACAGGGAACCAGTACTTC
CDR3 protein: CASGTRLGTGNQYF

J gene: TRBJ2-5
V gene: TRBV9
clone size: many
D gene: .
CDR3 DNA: TGTGCCAGCAGCCCCCAGATGGGGGTAGGAGAGACCCAGTACTTC
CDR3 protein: CASSPQMGVGETQYF

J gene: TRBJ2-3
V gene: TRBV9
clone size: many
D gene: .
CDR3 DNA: TGTGCCAGCAGCGTCCCCGTAGGACCGGGCGGTATGGATACGCAGTATTTT
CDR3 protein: CASSVPVGPGGMDTQYF

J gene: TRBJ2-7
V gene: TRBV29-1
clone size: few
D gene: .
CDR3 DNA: TGCAGCGCCCGGGGGCAAACGGAGTACGAGCAGTACTTC
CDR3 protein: CSARGQTEYEQYF

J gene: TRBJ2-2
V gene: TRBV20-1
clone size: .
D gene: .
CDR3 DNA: TGCAGTGCTAGTAATAACATCGGGGGGGAGCTGTTTTTT
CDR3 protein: CSASNNIGGELFF

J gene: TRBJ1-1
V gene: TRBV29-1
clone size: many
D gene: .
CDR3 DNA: TGCAGCGTTGCGGTTTCGGGGTCCCTACAACACTCTGAAGCTTTCTTT
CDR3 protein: CSVAVSGSLQHSEAFF

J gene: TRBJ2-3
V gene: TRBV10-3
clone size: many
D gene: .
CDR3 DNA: TGTGCCATCATGGGGAGCGGCGACACAGATACGCAGTATTTT
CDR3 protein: CAIMGSGDTDTQYF

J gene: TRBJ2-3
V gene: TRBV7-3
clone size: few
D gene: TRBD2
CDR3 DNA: TGTGCCAGCAGTAGGGGCGGGAGGACAGATACGCAGTATTTT
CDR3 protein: CASSRGGRTDTQYF

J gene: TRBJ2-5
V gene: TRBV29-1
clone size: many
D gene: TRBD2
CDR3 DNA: TGCAGCGTTGACAAGCGGGAGGGTGTCCAAGAGACCCAGTACTTC
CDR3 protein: CSVDKREGVQETQYF

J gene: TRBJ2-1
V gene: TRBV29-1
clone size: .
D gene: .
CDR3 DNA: TGCAGCGTAAATATCGCCTACAATGAGCAGTTCTTC
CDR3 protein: CSVNIAYNEQFF

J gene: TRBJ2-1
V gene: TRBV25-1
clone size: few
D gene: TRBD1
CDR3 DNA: TGTGCCAGCAGTGAATATACCGGGACAGGGGGGATGAATGAGCAGTTCTTC
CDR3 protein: CASSEYTGTGGMNEQFF

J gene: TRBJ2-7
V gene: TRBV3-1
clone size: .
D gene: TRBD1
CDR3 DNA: TGTGCCAGCAGCCCGAGAGACAGGGGGCACTACGAGCAGTACTTC
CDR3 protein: CASSPRDRGHYEQYF

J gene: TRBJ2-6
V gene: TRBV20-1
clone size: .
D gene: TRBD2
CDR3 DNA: TGCAGTGCTAGAGATCGGATAAGGGGAGGGGCTGGGGCCAACGTCCTGACTTTC
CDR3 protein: CSARDRIRGGAGANVLTF

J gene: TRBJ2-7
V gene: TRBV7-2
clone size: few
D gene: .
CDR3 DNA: TGTGCCAGCAGCATTAGGCAGTCCTACGAGCAGTACTTC
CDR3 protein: CASSIRQSYEQYF

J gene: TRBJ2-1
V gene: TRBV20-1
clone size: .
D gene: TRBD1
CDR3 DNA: TGCAGTGCTAGAGGACAGGGCCCAAATGAGCAGTTCTTC
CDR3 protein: CSARGQGPNEQFF

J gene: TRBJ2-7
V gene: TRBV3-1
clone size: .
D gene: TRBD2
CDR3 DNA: TGTGCCAGCAGCCAATCTGGACTAGCGGAGTACGAGCAGTACTTC
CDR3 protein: CASSQSGLAEYEQYF

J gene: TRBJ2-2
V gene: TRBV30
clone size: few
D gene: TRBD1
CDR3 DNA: TGTGCCTGGAGTTACAGGGGCACCGGGGAGCTGTTTTTT
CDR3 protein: CAWSYRGTGELFF

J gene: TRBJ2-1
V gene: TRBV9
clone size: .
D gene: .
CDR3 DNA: TGTGCCAGCAGCGTAGCCCCCCGGACCCCGCAAAATGAGCAGTTCTTC
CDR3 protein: CASSVAPRTPQNEQFF

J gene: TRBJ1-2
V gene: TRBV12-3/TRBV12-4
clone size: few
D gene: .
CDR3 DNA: TGTGCCAGCAGTAACGATGGCTACACCTTC
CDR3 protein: CASSNDGYTF

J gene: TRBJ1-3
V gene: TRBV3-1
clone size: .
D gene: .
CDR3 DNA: TGTGCCAGCAGCCAAGAACAGGTCGCTGGAAACACCATATATTTT
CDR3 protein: CASSQEQVAGNTIYF

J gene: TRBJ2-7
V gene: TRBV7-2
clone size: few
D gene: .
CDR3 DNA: TGTGCCAGCAGCGGCGCCAGCGGAGCCTACGAGCAGTACTTC
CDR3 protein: CASSGASGAYEQYF

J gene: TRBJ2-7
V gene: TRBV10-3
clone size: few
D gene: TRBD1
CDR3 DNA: TGTGCCATCAGTGACCCGGGACAGGGCAACGAGCAGTACTTC
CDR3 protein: CAISDPGQGNEQYF

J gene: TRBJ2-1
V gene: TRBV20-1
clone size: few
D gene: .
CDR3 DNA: TGCAGTGCTAGAGTTGTGCTCGGCCGACAGGTGAATGAGCAGTTCTTC
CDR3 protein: CSARVVLGRQVNEQFF

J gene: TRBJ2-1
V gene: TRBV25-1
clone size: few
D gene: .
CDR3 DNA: TGTGCCAGCCTCGGGCTAGCCAGAGATGAGCAGTTCTTC
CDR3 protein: CASLGLARDEQFF

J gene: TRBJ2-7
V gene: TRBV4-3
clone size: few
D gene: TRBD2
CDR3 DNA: TGCGCCAGCAGCCACACTAGCGGACTCTCCTACGAGCAGTACTTC
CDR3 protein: CASSHTSGLSYEQYF

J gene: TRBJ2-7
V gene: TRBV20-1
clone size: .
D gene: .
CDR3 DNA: TGCAGTGCTAGGGGACAAGGACAGAACCGATGGGAGCAGTACTTC
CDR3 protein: CSARGQGQNRWEQYF

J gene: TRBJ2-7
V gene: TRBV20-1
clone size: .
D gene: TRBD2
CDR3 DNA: TGCAGTGCTAGGACTAGCGGACTAAAAAGCTCCTACGAGCAGTACTTC
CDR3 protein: CSARTSGLKSSYEQYF

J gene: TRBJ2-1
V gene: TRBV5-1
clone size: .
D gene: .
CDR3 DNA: TGCGCCAGCAGCCCCAAAATGCGCGGGATGGGCTCCTACAATGAGCAGTTCTTC
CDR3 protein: CASSPKMRGMGSYNEQFF

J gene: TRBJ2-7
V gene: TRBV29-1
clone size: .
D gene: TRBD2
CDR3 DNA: TGCAGCGTTTACGTGACGACTAGCGAGACCCCCTACGAGCAGTACTTC
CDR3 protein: CSVYVTTSETPYEQYF

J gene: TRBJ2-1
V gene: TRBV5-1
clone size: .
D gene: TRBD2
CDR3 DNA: TGCGCCAGCAGCACGACTAGCTTTGAGCAGTTCTTC
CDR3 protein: CASSTTSFEQFF

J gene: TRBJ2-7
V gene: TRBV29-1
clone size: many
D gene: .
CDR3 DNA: TGCAGCGTCTCCGTGTCCTGGGTGGAGCAGTACTTC
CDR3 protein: CSVSVSWVEQYF